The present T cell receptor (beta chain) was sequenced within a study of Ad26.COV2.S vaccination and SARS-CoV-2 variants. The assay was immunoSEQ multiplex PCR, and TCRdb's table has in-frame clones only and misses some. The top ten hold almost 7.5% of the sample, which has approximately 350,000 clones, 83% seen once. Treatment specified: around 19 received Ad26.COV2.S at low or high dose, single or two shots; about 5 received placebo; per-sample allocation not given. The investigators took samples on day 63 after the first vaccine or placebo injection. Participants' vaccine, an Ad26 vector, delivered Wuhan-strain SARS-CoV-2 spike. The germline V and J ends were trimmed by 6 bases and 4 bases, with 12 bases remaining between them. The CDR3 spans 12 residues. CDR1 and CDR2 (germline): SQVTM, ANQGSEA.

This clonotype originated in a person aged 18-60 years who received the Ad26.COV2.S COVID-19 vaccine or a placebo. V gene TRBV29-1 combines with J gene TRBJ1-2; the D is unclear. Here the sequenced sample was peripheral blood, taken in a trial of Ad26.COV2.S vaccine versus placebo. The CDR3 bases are TGCAGCGTGTCGGGGAGAACCTATGGCTACACCTTC. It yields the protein CSVSGRTYGYTF. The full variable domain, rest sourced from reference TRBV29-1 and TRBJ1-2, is SAVISQKPSRDICQRGTSLTIQCQVDSQVTMMFWYRQQPGQSLTLIATANQGSEATYESGFVIDKFPISRPNLTFSTLTVSNMSPEDSSIYLCSVSGRTYGYTFGSGTRLTVV.